This paragraph reports one T cell receptor (beta chain). These data originate in a study of blood T cell repertoires in COVID-19. The junction had 3 bases not matched to a gene; V was cut back by 4 bases and J by 5 bases. The CDR3 loop spans 13 amino acids. Germline V lookup: CDR1 SGHNT, CDR2 YYREEE (reference sequence). The repertoire was sequenced with immunoSEQ multiplex PCR; TCRdb's copy has only in-frame clones and lacks some. The profile covers under 100,000 clones, with 78% appearing a single time and more than 35% taken by the ten largest. This rearrangement joins TRBV5-4 to TRBJ2-5; TRBD1 aligns across 9 bases. This receptor was taken from a man aged 55 to 70 with COVID-19, enrolled during active disease. What was sequenced was peripheral blood. In DNA form, the CDR3 reads TGTGCCAGCAGCACACAGGGGGCGGAGACCCAGTACTTC. Amino acid sequence: CASSTQGAETQYF.